Listed below are T cell receptor beta chains from one sample, sequenced in a study of beta chain features in type 1 diabetes. Only in-frame clones appear in the TCRdb table, and some are missing; sequencing was by immunoSEQ multiplex PCR. The sample includes about 160,000 clones, 8.1% seen only once; the top ten take about 0.6%. Material: central memory CD4+ T cells from blood. The source of these receptors is a man between 18 and 35 years old in good health. Each CDR3 is given with its conserved first and last residue. The order of the fields is J gene, V gene, CDR3 protein.

j_gene: TRBJ1-1
v_gene: TRBV7-8
CDR3aa: CASSPRLMNTEAFF

j_gene: TRBJ2-7
v_gene: TRBV2
CDR3aa: CASNRDSYYEQYF

j_gene: TRBJ2-7
v_gene: TRBV14
CDR3aa: CASSQGRAEQYF

j_gene: TRBJ2-5
v_gene: TRBV9
CDR3aa: CASSVDSGARETQYF

j_gene: TRBJ2-3
v_gene: TRBV6-6
CDR3aa: CASSYGQTGSTDTQYF

j_gene: TRBJ1-1
v_gene: TRBV28
CDR3aa: CATYQAGSNTEAFF

j_gene: TRBJ1-3
v_gene: TRBV7-2
CDR3aa: CASSPGTAGNTIYF

j_gene: TRBJ2-7
v_gene: TRBV7-3
CDR3aa: CASSPTGPYEQYF

j_gene: TRBJ1-1
v_gene: TRBV18
CDR3aa: CASSPQKGVMNTEAFF

j_gene: TRBJ2-7
v_gene: TRBV7-2
CDR3aa: CASSRSGGGEQYF

j_gene: TRBJ2-5
v_gene: TRBV5-4
CDR3aa: CASSQGAGETQYF

j_gene: TRBJ2-1
v_gene: TRBV9
CDR3aa: CASSALGEAEQFF

j_gene: TRBJ2-7
v_gene: TRBV4-1
CDR3aa: CASSPLQGPYEQYF

j_gene: NA
v_gene: TRBV28
CDR3aa: CASSLTGDPYEQYF

j_gene: TRBJ1-5
v_gene: TRBV30
CDR3aa: CAWSGGEGQPQHF

j_gene: TRBJ1-2
v_gene: TRBV5-6
CDR3aa: CASSLGPSSGGLGYTF

j_gene: TRBJ2-1
v_gene: TRBV6-1
CDR3aa: CASSEGGTVYNEQFF

j_gene: TRBJ1-5
v_gene: TRBV2
CDR3aa: CASSVRQGNQPQHF

j_gene: TRBJ2-7
v_gene: TRBV21-1
CDR3aa: CASSKGQGAHEQYF

j_gene: TRBJ1-1
v_gene: TRBV6-5
CDR3aa: CASSFPGQEAFF

j_gene: TRBJ1-4
v_gene: TRBV9
CDR3aa: CASSVDGRREEKLFF

j_gene: TRBJ1-1
v_gene: TRBV10-2
CDR3aa: CASSEQMYTEAFF

j_gene: TRBJ1-6
v_gene: TRBV7-2
CDR3aa: CASSRNALGGSPLHF

j_gene: TRBJ1-5
v_gene: TRBV7-8
CDR3aa: CASSLGLGDQHF

j_gene: TRBJ1-2
v_gene: TRBV27
CDR3aa: CASSLLGQGRYGYTF

j_gene: TRBJ1-4
v_gene: TRBV9
CDR3aa: CASSVGPQANEKLFF

j_gene: TRBJ2-7
v_gene: TRBV7-2
CDR3aa: CASSLMGGPYEQYF

j_gene: TRBJ2-1
v_gene: TRBV4-2
CDR3aa: CASSQATGERYNEQFF

j_gene: TRBJ2-1
v_gene: TRBV7-9
CDR3aa: CASSTKLGSSYNEQFF

j_gene: TRBJ2-7
v_gene: TRBV7-2
CDR3aa: CASRLPGQSSYEQYF